Following are 2 T cell receptor beta chains from one sample sequenced in a study of cytomegalovirus exposure and HLA in healthy donors (dated by TCRdb to the late 2010s). Library preparation was by the immunoSEQ multiplex PCR assay. The multiplex PCR relied on a mix of 60 forward primers for TCR Vbeta segments and 13 reverse primers for TCR Jbeta segments. The table comes from immuneACCESS by way of TCRdb, which keeps in-frame sequences with V and J called. Part of the clones is missing from these tables; in studies checked, under half for an unresolved V gene and the rest for unknown reasons. The sample data list 150,000 to 200,000 clones, and 68% of these were observed just once. The biggest ten clones account for approximately 1.3% of the sample. The sample taken for sequencing was PBMCs. These receptor sequences come from a man between 50 and 59 years old in good health and CMV-seronegative.

This clone has just one count. The identical CDR3 is also encoded by other nucleotide sequences in the sample. V usage is TRBV9 and J usage is TRBJ2-7, with TRBD1 identical over 7 bases. The J segment lost 0 bases and the V segment lost 0 bases, leaving 6 bases of the junction unmatched. The CDR3 runs to 16 residues. Germline V lookup: CDR1 SGDLS, CDR2 YYNGEE. CDR3 sequence: CASSVGSGQHSYEQYF. The CDR3 DNA is TGTGCCAGCAGCGTAGGTTCGGGACAGCACTCCTACGAGCAGTACTTC.

The rearrangement links TRBV5-1 to TRBJ1-2; D not resolved. V lost 0 bases and J 4 bases, leaving 16 bases between the germline ends. The CDR3 sequence is 16 residues long. CDR1 is SGHRS, CDR2 YFSETQ, per germline. CDR3 coding DNA: TGCGCCAGCAGCTTGGATCTTCGGGTTTTCGGCTATGGCTACACCTTC. Translating it yields CASSLDLRVFGYGYTF.